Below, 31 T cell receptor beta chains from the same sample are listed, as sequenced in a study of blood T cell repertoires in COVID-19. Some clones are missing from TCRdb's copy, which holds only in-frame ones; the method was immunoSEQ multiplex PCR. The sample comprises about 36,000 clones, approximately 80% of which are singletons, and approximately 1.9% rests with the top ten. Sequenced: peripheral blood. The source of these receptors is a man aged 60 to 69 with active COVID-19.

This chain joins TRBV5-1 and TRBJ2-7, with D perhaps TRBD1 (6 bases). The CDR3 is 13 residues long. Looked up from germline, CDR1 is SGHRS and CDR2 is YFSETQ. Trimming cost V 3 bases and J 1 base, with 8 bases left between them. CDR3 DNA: TGCGCCAGCAGCTCGGGACATTCCTACGAGCAGTACTTC. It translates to CASSSGHSYEQYF. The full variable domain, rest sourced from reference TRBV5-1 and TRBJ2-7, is KAGVTQTPRYLIKTRGQQVTLSCSPISGHRSVSWYQQTPGQGLQFLFEYFSETQRNKGNFPGRFSGRQFSNSRSEMNVSTLELGDSALYLCASSSGHSYEQYFGPGTRLTVT.

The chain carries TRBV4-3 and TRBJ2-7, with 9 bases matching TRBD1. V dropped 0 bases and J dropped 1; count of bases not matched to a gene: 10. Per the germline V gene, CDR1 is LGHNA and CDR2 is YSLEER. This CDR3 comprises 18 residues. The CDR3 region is CASSQEGRVGQGSYEQYF. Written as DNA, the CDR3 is TGCGCCAGCAGCCAAGAAGGACGCGTGGGACAGGGTTCCTACGAGCAGTACTTC.

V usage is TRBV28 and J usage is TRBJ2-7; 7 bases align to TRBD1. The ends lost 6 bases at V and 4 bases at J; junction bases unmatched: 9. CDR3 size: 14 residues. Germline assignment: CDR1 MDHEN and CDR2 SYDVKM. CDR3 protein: CASSPPGTVYEQYF. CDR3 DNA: TGTGCCAGCAGCCCCCCCGGGACAGTTTACGAGCAGTACTTC.

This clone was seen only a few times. The CDR3 protein is CASSYSGAAGGYTF. CDR3 in DNA: TGTGCCAGCAGTTACTCCGGGGCGGCGGGAGGCTACACCTTC. This sequence joins TRBV6-2 or TRBV6-3 and TRBJ1-2; possible D gene TRBD1, 5 bases. The CDR3 has 14 residues. Trimming left V 0 bases short and J 8 bases short, with 13 bases between. Germline CDR1 MNHEY, CDR2 SVGEGT.

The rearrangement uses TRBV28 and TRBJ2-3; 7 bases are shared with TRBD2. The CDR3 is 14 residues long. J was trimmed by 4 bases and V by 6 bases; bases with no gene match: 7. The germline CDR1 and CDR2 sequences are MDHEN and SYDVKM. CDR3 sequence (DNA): TGTGCCAGCAGGGGGGGGGAGTTCGCAGATACGCAGTATTTT. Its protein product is CASRGGEFADTQYF.

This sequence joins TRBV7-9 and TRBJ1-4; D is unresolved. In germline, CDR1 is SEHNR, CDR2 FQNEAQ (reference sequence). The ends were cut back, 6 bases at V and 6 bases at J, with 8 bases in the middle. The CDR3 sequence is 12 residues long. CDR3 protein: CASRSADEKLFF. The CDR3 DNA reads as TGTGCCAGCAGGAGCGCTGATGAAAAACTGTTTTTT.

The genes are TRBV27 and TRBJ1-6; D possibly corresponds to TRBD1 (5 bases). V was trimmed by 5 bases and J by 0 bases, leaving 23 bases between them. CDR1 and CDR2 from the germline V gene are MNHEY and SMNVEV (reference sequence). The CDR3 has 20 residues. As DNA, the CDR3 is TGTGCCAGCAGTCCGAGGGGACTCGTCACTCCCAGCTCCTATAATTCACCCCTCCACTTT. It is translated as CASSPRGLVTPSSYNSPLHF.

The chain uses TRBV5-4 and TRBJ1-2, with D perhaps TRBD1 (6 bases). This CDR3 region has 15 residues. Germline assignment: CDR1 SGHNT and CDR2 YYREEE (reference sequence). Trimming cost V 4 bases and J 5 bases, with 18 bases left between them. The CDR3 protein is CASSQIGAGEYGYTF. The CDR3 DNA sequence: TGTGCCAGCAGCCAAATTGGGGCAGGGGAGTATGGCTACACCTTC.

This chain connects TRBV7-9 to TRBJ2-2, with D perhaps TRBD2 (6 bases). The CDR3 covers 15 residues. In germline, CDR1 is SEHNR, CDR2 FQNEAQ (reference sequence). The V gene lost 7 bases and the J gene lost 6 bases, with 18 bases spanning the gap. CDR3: CASTKRGARAGELFF. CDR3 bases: TGTGCCAGCACTAAACGCGGGGCCCGGGCCGGGGAGCTGTTTTTT.

The CDR3 nucleotides read TGTGCCAGCAGTTCGAGCGGGAGGGCCTATAAGGCAGATACGCAGTATTTT. It translates to CASSSSGRAYKADTQYF. V gene TRBV28 combines with J gene TRBJ2-3; 10 bases are shared with TRBD2. The CDR3 totals 17 residues. J lost 4 bases, V lost 4 bases, and 11 bases had no gene match. Germline V gives CDR1 MDHEN, CDR2 SYDVKM.

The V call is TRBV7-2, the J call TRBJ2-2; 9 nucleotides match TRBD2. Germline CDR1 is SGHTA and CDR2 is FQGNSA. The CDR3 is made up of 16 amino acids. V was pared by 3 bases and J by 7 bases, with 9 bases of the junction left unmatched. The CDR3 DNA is TGTGCCAGCAGCTTGCATAGCGGGAGTCGGAGCGGGGAGCTGTTTTTT. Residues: CASSLHSGSRSGELFF.

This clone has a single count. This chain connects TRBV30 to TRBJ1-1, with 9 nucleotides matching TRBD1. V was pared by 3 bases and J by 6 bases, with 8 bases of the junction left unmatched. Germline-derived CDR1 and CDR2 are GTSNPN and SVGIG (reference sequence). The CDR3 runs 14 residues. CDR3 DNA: TGTGCCTGGAGGAAACAGGGGGCAGAGGCTGAAGCTTTCTTT. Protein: CAWRKQGAEAEAFF.

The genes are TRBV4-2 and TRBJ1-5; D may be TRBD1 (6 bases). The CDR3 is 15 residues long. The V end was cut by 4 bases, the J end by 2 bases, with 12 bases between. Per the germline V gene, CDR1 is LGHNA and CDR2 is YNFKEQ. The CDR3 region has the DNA TGTGCCAGCAGCCCCGCTCGGACAGGCAATCAGCCCCAGCATTTT. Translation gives CASSPARTGNQPQHF.

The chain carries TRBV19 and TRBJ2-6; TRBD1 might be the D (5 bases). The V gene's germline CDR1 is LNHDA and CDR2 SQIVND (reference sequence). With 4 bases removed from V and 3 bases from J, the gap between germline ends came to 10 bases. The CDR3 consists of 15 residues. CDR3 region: CASSRGQGGANVLTF. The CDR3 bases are TGTGCCAGTAGTAGGGGTCAGGGTGGGGCCAACGTCCTGACTTTC.

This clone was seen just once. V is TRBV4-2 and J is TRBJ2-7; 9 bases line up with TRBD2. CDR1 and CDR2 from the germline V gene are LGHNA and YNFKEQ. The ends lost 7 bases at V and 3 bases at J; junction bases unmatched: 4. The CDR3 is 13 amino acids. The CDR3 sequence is CASKASGNYEQYF. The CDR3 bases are TGTGCCAGCAAAGCTAGCGGGAACTACGAGCAGTACTTC.

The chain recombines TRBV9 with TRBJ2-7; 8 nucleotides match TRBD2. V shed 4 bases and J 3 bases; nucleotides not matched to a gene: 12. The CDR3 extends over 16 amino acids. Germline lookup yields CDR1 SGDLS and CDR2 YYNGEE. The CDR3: CASSSSGGASFYEQYF. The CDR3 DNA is TGTGCCAGCAGCTCTTCCGGGGGGGCGTCCTTCTACGAGCAGTACTTC.

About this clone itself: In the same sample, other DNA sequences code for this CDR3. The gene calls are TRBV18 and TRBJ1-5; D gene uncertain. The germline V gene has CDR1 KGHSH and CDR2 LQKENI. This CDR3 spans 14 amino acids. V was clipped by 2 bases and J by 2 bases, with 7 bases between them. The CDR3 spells CASSPGQGNQPQHF. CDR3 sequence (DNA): TGTGCCAGCTCACCAGGGCAGGGCAATCAGCCCCAGCATTTT.

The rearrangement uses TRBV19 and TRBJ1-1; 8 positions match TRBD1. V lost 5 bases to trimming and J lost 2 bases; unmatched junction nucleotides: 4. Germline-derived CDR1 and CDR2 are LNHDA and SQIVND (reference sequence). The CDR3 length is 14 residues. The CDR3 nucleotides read TGTGCCAGTAGTGAAACAGGGGGTAACACTGAAGCTTTCTTT. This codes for CASSETGGNTEAFF. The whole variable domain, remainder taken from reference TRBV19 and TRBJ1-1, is DGGITQSPKYLFRKEGQNVTLSCEQNLNHDAMYWYRQDPGQGLRLIYYSQIVNDFQKGDIAEGYSVSREKKESFPLTVTSAQKNPTAFYLCASSETGGNTEAFFGQGTRLTVV.

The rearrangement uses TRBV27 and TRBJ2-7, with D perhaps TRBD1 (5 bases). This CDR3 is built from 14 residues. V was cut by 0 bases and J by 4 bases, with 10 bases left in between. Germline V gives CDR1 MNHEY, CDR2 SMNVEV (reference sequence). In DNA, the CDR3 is TGTGCCAGCAGTTTATCGGGCAGGGCTTACGAGCAGTACTTC. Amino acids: CASSLSGRAYEQYF.

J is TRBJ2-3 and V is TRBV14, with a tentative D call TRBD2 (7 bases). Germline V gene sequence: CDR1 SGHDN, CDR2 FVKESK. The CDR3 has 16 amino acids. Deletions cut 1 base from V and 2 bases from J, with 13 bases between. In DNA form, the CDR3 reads TGTGCCAGCAGCCAAGCGGCGGGGGCTTACACAGATACGCAGTATTTT. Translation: CASSQAAGAYTDTQYF.

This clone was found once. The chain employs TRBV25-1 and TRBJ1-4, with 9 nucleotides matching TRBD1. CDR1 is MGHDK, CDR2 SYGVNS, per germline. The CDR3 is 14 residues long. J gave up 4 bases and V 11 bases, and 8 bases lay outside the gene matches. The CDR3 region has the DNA TGTGCCTGCTCACAGGGGGCCGGTAATGAAAAACTGTTTTTT. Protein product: CACSQGAGNEKLFF.

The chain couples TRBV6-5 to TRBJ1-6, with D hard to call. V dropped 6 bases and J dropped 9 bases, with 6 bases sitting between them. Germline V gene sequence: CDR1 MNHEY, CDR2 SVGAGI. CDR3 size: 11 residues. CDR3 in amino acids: CASRSSSPLHF. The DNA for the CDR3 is TGTGCCAGCAGGTCGAGTTCACCCCTCCACTTT.

CDR3 loop: CAWSRPGGNQPQHF. CDR3 nucleotides: TGTGCCTGGAGTCGGCCCGGAGGCAATCAGCCCCAGCATTTT. The gene calls are TRBV30 and TRBJ1-5; D gene unclear. The CDR3 is made up of 14 amino acids. Germline loops: CDR1 GTSNPN, CDR2 SVGIG (reference sequence). V gave up 2 bases and J gave up 2 bases, with 10 bases separating them.

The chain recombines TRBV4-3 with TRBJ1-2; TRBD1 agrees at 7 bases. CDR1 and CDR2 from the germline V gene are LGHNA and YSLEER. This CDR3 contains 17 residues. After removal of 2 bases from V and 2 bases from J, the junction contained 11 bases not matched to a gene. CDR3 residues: CASSQHRDSHLNYGYTF. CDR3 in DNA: TGCGCCAGCAGCCAACACCGGGACAGCCACTTGAACTATGGCTACACCTTC.

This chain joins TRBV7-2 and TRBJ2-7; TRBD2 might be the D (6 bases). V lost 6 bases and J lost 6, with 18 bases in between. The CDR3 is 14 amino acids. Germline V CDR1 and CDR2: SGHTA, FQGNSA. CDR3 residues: CASSFHGGASEQYF. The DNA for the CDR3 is TGTGCCAGCAGTTTTCACGGCGGGGCCAGCGAGCAGTACTTC. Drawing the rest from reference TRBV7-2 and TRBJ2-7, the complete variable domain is GAGVSQSPSNKVTEKGKDVELRCDPISGHTALYWYRQSLGQGLEFLIYFQGNSAPDKSGLPSDRFSAERTGGSVSTLTIQRTQQEDSAVYLCASSFHGGASEQYFGPGTRLTVT.

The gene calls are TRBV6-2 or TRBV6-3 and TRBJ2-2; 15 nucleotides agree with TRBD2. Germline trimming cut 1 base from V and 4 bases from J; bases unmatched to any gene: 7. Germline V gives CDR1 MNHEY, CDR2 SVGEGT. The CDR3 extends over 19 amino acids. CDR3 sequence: CASSYWGLAGGRSTGELFF. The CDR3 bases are TGTGCCAGCAGTTACTGGGGACTAGCGGGAGGCCGGAGCACCGGGGAGCTGTTTTTT.

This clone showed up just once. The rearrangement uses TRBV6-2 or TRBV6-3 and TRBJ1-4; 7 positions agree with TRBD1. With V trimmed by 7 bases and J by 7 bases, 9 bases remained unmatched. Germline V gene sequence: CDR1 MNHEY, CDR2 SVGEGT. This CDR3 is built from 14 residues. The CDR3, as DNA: TGTGCCAGCACCCCAGCAGGGGGAGGTGAAAAACTGTTTTTT. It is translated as CASTPAGGGEKLFF.

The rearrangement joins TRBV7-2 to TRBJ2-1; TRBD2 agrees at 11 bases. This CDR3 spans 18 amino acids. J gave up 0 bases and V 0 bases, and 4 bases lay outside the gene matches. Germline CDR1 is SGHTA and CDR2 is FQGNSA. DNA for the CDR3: TGTGCCAGCAGCTTAGCAGGACTAGCGGGCCGCTCCTACAATGAGCAGTTCTTC. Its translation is CASSLAGLAGRSYNEQFF.

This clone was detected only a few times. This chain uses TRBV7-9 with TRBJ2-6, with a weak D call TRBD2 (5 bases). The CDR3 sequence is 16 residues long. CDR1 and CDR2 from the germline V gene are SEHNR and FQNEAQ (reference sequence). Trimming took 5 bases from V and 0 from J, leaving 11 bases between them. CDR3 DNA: TGTGCCAGCAGCGCCGGGATTTTCTCTGGGGCCAACGTCCTGACTTTC. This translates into CASSAGIFSGANVLTF.

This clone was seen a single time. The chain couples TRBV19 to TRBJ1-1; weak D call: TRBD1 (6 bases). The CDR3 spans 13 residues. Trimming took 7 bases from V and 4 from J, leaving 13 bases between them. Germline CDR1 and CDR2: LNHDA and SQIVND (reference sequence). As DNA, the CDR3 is TGTGCCAGTACCCGGAGGGGGGGCACTGAAGCTTTCTTT. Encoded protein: CASTRRGGTEAFF.

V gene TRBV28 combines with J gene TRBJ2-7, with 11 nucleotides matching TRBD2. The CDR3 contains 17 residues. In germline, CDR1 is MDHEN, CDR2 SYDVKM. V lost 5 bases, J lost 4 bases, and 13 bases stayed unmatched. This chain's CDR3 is CASSHPGTSGDSYEQYF. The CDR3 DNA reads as TGTGCCAGCAGTCATCCCGGGACTAGCGGAGATTCTTACGAGCAGTACTTC.